This section outlines one T cell receptor (beta chain) sequence together with its context. This entry is derived from a study of blood T cell repertoires in COVID-19. The CDR3 spans 15 residues. Germline CDR1 is SGHNT and CDR2 is YYREEE (reference sequence). V lost 4 bases to trimming and J lost 7 bases, with 15 bases between them. Measured with immunoSEQ multiplex PCR; TCRdb has only the in-frame clones, and not every one. Of roughly 500,000 clones in the sample, 88% were seen once. The rearrangement links TRBV5-4 to TRBJ1-6; D may be TRBD1 (5 bases). The source of this sequence is a woman aged 55-69 years who had recovered from COVID-19. Specimen: PBMCs or T cells enriched from blood (not recorded which). This CDR3 is CASSPSPGGNSPLHF. DNA for the CDR3: TGTGCCAGCAGCCCCTCGCCGGGGGGGAATTCACCCCTCCACTTT.